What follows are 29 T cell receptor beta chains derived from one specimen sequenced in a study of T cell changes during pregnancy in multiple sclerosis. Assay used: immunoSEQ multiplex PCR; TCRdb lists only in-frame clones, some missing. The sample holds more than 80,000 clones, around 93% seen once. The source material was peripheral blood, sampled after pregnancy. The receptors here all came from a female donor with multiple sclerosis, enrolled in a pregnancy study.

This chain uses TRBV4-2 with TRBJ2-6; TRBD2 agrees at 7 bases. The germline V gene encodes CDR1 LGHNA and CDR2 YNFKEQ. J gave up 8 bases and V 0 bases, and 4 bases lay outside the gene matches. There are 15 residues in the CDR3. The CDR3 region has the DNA TGTGCCAGCAGCCAAGATCGGGGGGAATCCAACGTCCTGACTTTC. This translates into CASSQDRGESNVLTF.

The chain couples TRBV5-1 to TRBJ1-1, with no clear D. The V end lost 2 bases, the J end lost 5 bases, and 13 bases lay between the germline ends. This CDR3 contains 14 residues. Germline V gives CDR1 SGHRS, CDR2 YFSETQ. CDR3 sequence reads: CASSLNGERTEAFF. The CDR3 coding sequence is TGCGCCAGCAGCTTAAACGGGGAAAGGACTGAAGCTTTCTTT.

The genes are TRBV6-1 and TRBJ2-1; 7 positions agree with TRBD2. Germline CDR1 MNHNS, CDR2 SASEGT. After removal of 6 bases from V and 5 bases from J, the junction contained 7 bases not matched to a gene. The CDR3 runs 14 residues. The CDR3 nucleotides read TGTGCCAGCAGAGTTAGCGGGCCACACAATGAGCAGTTCTTC. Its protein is CASRVSGPHNEQFF.

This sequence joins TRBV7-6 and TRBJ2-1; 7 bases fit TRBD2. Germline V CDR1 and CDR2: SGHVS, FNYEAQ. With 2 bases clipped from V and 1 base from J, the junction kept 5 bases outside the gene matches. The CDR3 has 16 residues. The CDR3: CASSLTASGSYNEQFF. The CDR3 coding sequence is TGTGCCAGCAGCTTAACGGCTAGCGGATCCTACAATGAGCAGTTCTTC.

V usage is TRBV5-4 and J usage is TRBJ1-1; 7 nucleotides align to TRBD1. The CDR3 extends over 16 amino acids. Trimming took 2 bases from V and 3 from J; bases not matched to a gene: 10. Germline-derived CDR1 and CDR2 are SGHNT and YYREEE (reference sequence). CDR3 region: CASSFGQVGLYTEAFF. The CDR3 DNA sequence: TGTGCCAGCAGCTTCGGACAGGTCGGTCTGTACACTGAAGCTTTCTTT.

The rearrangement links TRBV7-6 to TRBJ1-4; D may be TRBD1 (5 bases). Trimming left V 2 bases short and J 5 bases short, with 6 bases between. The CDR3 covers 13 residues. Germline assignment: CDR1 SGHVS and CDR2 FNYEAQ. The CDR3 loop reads CASSLRQNEKLFF. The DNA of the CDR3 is TGTGCCAGCAGCTTACGACAGAATGAAAAACTGTTTTTT.

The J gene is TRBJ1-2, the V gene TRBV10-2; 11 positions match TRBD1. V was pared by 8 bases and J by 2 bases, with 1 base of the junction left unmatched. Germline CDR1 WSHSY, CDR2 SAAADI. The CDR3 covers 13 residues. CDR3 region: CASGQGANYGYTF. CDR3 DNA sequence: TGCGCCAGCGGACAGGGGGCAAACTATGGCTACACCTTC.

The CDR3 sequence is CASSLGGVPGNTIYF. The CDR3 coding sequence is TGTGCCAGCAGCTTAGGGGGAGTCCCTGGAAACACCATATATTTT. The gene calls are TRBV7-9 and TRBJ1-3; D is undetermined. Trimming shortened V by 1 base and J by 2 bases, and 9 bases separated the two germline ends. The CDR3 covers 15 residues. Per germline, CDR1 SEHNR and CDR2 FQNEAQ (reference sequence).

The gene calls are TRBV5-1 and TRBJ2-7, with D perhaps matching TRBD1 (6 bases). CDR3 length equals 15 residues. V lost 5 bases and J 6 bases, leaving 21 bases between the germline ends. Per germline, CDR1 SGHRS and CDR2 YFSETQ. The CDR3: CASRVTGTPASEQYF. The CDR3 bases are TGCGCCAGCAGAGTAACCGGGACACCGGCTTCCGAGCAGTACTTC. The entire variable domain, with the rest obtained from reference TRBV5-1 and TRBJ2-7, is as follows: KAGVTQTPRYLIKTRGQQVTLSCSPISGHRSVSWYQQTPGQGLQFLFEYFSETQRNKGNFPGRFSGRQFSNSRSEMNVSTLELGDSALYLCASRVTGTPASEQYFGPGTRLTVT.

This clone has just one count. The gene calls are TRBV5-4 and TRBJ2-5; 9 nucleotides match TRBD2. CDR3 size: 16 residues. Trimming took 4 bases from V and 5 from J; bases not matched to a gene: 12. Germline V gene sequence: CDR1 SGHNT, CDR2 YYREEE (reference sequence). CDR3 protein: CASSPTVAGVHETQYF. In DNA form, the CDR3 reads TGTGCCAGCAGCCCTACTGTAGCGGGAGTCCACGAGACCCAGTACTTC.

CDR3 region: CASSLSQGNTEAFF. CDR3 DNA sequence: TGTGCCAGCAGCCTGTCACAGGGGAACACTGAAGCTTTCTTT. The chain combines TRBV5-5 with TRBJ1-1; weak D call: TRBD1 (6 bases). Trimming stripped 4 bases from V and 1 base from J, with 11 bases between. The CDR3 runs 14 residues. Germline lookup yields CDR1 SGHKS and CDR2 YYEKEE (reference sequence).

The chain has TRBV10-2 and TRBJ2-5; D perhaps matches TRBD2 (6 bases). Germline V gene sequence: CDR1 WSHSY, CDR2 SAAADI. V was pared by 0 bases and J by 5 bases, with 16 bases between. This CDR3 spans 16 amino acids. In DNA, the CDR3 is TGCGCCAGCAGTGAGTCGTTAGCGGCCCGAGGGGAGACCCAGTACTTC. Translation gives CASSESLAARGETQYF.

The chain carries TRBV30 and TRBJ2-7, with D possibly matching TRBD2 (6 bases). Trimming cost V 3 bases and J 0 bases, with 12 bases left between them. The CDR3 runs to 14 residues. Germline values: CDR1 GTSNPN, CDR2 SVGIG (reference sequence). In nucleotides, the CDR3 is TGTGCCTGGAGATCCGTCGGGAGCTCCTACGAGCAGTACTTC. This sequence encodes CAWRSVGSSYEQYF.

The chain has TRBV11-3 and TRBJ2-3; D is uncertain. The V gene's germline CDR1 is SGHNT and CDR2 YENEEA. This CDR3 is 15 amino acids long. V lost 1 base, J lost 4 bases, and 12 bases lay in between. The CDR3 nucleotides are TGTGCCAGCAGCTTAGGGCCTACCGAGGCAGATACGCAGTATTTT. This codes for CASSLGPTEADTQYF.

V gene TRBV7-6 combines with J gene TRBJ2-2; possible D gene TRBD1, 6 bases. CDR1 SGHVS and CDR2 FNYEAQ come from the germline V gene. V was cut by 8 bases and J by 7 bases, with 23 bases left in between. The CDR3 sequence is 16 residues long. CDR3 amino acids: CASRPNRDGVNGELFF. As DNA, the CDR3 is TGTGCCAGCCGACCAAACAGGGATGGTGTGAACGGGGAGCTGTTTTTT.

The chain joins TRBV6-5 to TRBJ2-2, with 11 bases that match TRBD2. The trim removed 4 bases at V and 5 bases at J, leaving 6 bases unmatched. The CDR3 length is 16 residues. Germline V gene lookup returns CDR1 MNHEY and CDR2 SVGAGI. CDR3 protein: CASSLVAGGGTGELFF. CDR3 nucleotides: TGTGCCAGCAGTTTGGTAGCGGGAGGGGGGACCGGGGAGCTGTTTTTT.

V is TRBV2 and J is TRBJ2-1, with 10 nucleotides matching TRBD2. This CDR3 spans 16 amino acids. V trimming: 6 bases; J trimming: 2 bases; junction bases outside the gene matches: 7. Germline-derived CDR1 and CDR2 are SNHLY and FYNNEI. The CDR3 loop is CASSELAGNTYNEQFF. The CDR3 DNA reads TGTGCCAGCAGCGAACTAGCGGGGAATACCTACAATGAGCAGTTCTTC. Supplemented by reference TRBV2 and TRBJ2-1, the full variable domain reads EPEVTQTPSHQVTQMGQEVILRCVPISNHLYFYWYRQILGQKVEFLVSFYNNEISEKSEIFDDQFSVERPDGSNFTLKIRSTKLEDSAMYFCASSELAGNTYNEQFFGPGTRLTVL.

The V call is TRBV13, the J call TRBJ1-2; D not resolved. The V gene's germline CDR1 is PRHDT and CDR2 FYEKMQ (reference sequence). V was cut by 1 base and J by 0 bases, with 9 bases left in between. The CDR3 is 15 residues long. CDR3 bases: TGTGCCAGCAGCTTAGTAGAGAGAGCTAACTATGGCTACACCTTC. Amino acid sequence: CASSLVERANYGYTF.

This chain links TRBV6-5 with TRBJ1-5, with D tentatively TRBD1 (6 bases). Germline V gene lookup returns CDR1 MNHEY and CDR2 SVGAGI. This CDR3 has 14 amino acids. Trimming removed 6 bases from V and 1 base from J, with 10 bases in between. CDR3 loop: CASRGRGSNQPQHF. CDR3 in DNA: TGTGCCAGCAGGGGCAGGGGAAGCAATCAGCCCCAGCATTTT.

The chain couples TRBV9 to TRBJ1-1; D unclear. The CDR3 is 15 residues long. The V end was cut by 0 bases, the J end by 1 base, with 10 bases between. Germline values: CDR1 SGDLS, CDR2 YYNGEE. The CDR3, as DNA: TGTGCCAGCAGCGTAGATCCTCGGGAGAACACTGAAGCTTTCTTT. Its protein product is CASSVDPRENTEAFF.

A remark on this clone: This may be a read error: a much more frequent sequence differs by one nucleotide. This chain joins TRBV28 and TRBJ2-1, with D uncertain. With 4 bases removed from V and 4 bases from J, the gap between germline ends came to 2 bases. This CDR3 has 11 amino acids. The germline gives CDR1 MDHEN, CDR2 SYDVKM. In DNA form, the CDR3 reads TGTGCCAGCAGTTCATACAATGAGCAGTTCTTC. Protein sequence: CASSSYNEQFF.

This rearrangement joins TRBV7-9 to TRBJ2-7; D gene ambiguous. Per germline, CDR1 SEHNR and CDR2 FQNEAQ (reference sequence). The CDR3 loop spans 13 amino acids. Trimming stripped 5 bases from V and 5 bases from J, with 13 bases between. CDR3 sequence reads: CASSPSRMDEQYF. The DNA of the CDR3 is TGTGCCAGCAGCCCGTCGCGTATGGACGAGCAGTACTTC. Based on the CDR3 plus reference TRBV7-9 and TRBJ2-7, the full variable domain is DTGVSQNPRHKITKRGQNVTFRCDPISEHNRLYWYRQTLGQGPEFLTYFQNEAQLEKSRLLSDRFSAERPKGSFSTLEIQRTEQGDSAMYLCASSPSRMDEQYFGPGTRLTVT.

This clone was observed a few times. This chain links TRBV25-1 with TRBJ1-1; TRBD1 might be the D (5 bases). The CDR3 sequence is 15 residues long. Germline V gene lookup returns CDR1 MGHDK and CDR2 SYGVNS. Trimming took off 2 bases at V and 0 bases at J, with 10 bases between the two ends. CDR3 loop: CASSEIDSLNTEAFF. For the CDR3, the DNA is TGTGCCAGCAGTGAAATCGACAGCCTGAACACTGAAGCTTTCTTT.

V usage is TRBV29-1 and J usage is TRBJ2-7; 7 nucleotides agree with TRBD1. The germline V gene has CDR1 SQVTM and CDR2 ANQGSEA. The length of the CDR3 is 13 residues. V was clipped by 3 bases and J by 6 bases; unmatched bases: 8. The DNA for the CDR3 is TGCAGCGTTGAGATGACAGGGCCGGGCGAGCAGTACTTC. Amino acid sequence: CSVEMTGPGEQYF.

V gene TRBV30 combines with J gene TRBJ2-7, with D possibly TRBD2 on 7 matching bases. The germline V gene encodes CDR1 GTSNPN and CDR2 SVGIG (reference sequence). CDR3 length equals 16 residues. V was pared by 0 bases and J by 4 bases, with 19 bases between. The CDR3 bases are TGTGCCTGGAGTGTACGGGGGGCGGTGAGAAGGTACGAGCAGTACTTC. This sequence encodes CAWSVRGAVRRYEQYF. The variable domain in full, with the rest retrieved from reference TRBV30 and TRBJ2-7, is SQTIHQWPATLVQPVGSPLSLECTVEGTSNPNLYWYRQAAGRGLQLLFYSVGIGQISSEVPQNLSASRPQDRQFILSSKKLLLSDSGFYLCAWSVRGAVRRYEQYFGPGTRLTVT.

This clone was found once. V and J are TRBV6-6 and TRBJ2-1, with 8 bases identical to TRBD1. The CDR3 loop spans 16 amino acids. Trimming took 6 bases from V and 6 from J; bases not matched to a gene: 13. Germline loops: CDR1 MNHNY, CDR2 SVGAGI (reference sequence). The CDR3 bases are TGTGCCAGCAGACTCCAGACCGGGACAGGAGGCAATGAGCAGTTCTTC. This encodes CASRLQTGTGGNEQFF.

DNA for the CDR3: TGTGCCAGCAGCCGACAGGGGGCGGCCACTGAAGCTTTCTTT. The encoded protein is CASSRQGAATEAFF. The rearrangement joins TRBV7-9 to TRBJ1-1; 10 bases are a match to TRBD1. The germline gives CDR1 SEHNR, CDR2 FQNEAQ (reference sequence). This CDR3 comprises 14 residues. Germline trimming cut 5 bases from V and 4 bases from J; bases unmatched to any gene: 4.

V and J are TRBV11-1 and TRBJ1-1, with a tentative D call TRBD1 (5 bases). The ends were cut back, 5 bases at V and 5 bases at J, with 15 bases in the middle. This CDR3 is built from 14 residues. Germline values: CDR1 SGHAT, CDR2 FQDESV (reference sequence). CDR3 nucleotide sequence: TGTGCCAGCAGCCGGGGGAGGCGGGCTACTGAAGCTTTCTTT. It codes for CASSRGRRATEAFF. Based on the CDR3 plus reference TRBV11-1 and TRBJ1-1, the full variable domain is EAEVAQSPRYKITEKSQAVAFWCDPISGHATLYWYRQILGQGPELLVQFQDESVVDDSQLPKDRFSAERLKGVDSTLKIQPAELGDSAMYLCASSRGRRATEAFFGQGTRLTVV.

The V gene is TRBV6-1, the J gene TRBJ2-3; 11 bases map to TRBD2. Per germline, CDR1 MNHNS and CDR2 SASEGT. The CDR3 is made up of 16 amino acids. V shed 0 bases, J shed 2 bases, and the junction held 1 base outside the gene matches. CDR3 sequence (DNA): TGTGCCAGCAGTGAAGCTAGCGGGGGGGCCACAGATACGCAGTATTTT. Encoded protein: CASSEASGGATDTQYF.